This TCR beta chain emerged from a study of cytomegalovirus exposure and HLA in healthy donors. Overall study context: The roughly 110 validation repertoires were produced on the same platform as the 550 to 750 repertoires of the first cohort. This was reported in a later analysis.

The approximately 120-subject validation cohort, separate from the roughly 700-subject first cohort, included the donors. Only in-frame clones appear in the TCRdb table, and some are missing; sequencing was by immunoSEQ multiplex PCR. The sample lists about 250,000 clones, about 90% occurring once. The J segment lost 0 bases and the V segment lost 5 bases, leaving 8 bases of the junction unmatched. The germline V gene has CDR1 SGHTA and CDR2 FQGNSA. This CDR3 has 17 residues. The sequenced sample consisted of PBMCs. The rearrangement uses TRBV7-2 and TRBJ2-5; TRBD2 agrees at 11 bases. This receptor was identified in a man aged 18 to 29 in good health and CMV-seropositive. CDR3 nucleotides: TGTGCCAGCAGCAAAAGACTAGCGGGATTGTACCAAGAGACCCAGTACTTC. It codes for CASSKRLAGLYQETQYF. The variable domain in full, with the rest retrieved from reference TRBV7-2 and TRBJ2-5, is GAGVSQSPSNKVTEKGKDVELRCDPISGHTALYWYRQSLGQGLEFLIYFQGNSAPDKSGLPSDRFSAERTGGSVSTLTIQRTQQEDSAVYLCASSKRLAGLYQETQYFGPGTRLLVL.